This TCR beta chain was captured by sequencing in a study of blood T cells in healthy people across ages. A second PCR, run for roughly 6 to 11 cycles, used a sample-barcoded 5' primer plus a J-beta primer mix. All samples yielded 2.5 million or more CDR3-containing paired-end reads. TCRdb called the 5' RACE reads again in MiXCR, with one record for every CDR3 protein. The repertoire holds around 580,000 distinct CDR3 sequences, 40% to 55% seen once, with 20% to 25% in the top ten. This CDR3 spans 14 amino acids. Germline V gives CDR1 WNHNN, CDR2 SYGVQD (reference sequence). The ends were cut back, 5 bases at V and 5 bases at J, with 16 bases in the middle.

The sequence came from a man older than 75 in good health. The sample was blood. This chain links TRBV10-1 with TRBJ2-7; D possibly corresponds to TRBD2 (6 bases). The CDR3 sequence: CASSPGLSSDEQYF. As DNA, the CDR3 is TGCGCCAGCAGTCCGGGACTCTCATCCGACGAGCAGTACTTC.